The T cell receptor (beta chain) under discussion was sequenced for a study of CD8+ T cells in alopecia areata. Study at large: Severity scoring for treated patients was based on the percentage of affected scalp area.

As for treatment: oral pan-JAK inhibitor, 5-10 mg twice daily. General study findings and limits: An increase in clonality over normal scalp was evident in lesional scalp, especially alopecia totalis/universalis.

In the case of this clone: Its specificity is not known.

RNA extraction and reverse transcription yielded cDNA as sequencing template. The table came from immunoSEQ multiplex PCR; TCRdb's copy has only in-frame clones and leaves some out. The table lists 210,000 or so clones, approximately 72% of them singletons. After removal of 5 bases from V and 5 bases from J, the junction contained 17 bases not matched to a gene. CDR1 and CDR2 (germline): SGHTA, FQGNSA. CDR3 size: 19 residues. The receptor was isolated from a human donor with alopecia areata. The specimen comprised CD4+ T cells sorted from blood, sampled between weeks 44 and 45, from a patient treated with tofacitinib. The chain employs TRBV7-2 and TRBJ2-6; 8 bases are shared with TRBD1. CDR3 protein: CASSPGLGQGSKWANVLTF. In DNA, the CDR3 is TGTGCCAGCAGCCCCGGGCTCGGACAGGGCAGCAAGTGGGCCAACGTCCTGACTTTC.